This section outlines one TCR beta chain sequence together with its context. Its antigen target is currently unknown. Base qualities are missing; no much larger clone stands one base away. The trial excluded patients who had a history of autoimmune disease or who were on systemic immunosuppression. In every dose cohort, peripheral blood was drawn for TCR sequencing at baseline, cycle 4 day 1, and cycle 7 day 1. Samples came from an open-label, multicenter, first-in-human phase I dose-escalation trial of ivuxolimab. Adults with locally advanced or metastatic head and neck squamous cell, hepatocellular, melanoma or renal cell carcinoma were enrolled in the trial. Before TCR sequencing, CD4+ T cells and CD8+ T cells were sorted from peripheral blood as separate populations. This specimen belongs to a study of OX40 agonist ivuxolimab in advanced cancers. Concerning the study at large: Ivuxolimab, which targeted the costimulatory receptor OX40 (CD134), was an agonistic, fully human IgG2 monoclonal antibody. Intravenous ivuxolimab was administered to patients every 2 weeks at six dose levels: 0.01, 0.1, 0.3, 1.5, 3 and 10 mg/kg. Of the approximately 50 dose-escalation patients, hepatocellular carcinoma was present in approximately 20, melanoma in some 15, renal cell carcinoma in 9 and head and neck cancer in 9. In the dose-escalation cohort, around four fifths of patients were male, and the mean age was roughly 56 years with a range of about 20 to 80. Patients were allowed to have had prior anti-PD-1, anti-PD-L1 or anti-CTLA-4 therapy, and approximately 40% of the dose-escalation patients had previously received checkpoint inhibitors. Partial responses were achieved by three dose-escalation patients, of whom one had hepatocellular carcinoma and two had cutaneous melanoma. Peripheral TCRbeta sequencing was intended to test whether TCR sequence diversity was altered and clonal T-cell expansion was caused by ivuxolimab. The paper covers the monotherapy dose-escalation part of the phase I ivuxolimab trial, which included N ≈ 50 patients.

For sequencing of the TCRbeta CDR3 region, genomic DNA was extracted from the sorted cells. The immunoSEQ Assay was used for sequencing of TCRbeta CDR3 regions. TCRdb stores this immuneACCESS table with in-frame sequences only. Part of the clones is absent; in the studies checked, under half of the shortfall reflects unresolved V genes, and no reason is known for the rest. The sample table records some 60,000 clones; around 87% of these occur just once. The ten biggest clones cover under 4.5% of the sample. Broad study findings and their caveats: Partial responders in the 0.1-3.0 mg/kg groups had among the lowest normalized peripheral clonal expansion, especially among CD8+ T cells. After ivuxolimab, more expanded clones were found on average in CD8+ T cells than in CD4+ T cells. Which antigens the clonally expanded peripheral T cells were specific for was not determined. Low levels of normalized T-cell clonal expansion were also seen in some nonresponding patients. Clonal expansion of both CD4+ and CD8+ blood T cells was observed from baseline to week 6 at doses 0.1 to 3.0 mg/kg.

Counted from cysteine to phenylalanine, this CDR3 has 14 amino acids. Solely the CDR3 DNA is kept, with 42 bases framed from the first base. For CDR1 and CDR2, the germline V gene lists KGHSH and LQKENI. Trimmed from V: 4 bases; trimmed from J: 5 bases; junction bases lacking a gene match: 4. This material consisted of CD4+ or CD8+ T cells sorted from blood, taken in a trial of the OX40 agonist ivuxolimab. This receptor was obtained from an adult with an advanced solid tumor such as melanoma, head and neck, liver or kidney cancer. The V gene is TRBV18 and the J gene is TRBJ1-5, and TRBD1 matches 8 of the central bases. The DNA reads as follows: TGTGCCAGCTCACATTCAGGGGGCGATCAGCCCCAGCATTTT. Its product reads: CASSHSGGDQPQHF.